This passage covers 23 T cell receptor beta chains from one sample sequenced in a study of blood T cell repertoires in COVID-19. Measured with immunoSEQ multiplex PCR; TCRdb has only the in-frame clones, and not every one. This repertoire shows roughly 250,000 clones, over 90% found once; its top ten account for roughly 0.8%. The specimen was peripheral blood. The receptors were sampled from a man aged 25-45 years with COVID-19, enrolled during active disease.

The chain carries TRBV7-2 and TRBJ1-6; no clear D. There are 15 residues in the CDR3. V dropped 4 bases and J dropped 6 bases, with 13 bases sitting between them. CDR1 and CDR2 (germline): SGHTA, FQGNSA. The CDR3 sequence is CASSSLANGNSPLHF. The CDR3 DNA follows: TGTGCCAGCAGCTCCCTAGCTAATGGTAATTCACCCCTCCACTTT.

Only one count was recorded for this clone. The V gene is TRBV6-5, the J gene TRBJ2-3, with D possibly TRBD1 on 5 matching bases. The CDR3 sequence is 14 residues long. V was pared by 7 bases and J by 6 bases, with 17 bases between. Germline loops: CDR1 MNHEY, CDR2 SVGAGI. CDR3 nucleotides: TGTGCCAGCACTCCAGGCCCAGGGTCGGATACGCAGTATTTT. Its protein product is CASTPGPGSDTQYF.

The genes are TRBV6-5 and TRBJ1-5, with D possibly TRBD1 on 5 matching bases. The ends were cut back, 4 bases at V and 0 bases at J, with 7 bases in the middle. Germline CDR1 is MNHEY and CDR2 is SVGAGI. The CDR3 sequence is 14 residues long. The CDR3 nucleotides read TGTGCCAGCAGTTCACAGGATAGCAATCAGCCCCAGCATTTT. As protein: CASSSQDSNQPQHF.

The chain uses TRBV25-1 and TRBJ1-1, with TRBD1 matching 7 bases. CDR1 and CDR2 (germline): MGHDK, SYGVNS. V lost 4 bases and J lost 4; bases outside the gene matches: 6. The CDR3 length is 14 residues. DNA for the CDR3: TGTGCCAGCAGTGGACAGGGTGGGCCCACTGAAGCTTTCTTT. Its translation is CASSGQGGPTEAFF.

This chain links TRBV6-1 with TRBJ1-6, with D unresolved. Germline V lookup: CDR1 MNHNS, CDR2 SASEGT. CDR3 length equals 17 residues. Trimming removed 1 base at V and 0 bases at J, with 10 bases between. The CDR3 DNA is TGTGCCAGCAGTGAAGTCTCAGGCAGCTCCTATAATTCACCCCTCCACTTT. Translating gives CASSEVSGSSYNSPLHF.

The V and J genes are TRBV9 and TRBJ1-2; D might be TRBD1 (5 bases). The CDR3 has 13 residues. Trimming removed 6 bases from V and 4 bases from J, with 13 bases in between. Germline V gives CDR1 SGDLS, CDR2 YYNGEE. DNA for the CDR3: TGTGCCAGCACCCCTTTGGGGGGCTATGGCTACACCTTC. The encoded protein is CASTPLGGYGYTF.

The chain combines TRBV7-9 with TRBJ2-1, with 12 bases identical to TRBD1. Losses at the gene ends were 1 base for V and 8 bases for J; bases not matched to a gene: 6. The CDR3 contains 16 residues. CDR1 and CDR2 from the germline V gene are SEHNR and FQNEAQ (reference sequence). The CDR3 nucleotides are TGTGCCAGCAGCTTAGGGGCCGGGACAGGGGGCCATGAGCAGTTCTTC. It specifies CASSLGAGTGGHEQFF.

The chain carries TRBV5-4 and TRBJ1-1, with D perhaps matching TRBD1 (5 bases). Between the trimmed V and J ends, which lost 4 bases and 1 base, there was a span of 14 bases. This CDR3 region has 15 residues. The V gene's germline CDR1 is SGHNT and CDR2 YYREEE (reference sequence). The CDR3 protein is CASSGGVARNTEAFF. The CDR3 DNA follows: TGTGCCAGCAGCGGGGGGGTGGCAAGGAACACTGAAGCTTTCTTT.

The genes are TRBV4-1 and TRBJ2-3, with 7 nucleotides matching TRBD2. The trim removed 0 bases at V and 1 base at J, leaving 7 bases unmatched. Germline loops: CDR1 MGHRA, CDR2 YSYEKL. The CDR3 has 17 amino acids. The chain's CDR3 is CASSQDGGGAGTDTQYF. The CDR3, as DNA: TGCGCCAGCAGCCAAGATGGGGGAGGGGCGGGCACAGATACGCAGTATTTT.

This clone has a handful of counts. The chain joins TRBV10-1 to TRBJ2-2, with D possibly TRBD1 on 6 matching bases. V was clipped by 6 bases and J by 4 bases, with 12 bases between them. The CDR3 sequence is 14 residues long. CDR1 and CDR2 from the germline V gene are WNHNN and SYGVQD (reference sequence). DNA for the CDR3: TGCGCCAGCAGCCCTCAGGGGAGCACCGGGGAGCTGTTTTTT. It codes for CASSPQGSTGELFF.

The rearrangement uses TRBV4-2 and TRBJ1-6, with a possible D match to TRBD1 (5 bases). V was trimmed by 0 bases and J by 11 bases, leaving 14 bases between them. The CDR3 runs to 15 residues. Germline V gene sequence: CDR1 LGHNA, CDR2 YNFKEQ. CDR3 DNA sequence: TGTGCCAGCAGCCAAGATGTCAAGGGGCCTACACCCCTCCACTTT. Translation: CASSQDVKGPTPLHF.

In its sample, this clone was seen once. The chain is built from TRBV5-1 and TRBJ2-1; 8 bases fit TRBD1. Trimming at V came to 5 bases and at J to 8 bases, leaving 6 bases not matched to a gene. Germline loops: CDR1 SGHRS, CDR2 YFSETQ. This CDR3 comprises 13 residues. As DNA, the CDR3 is TGCGCCAGCAGATTCCAGGGGGCCCATGAGCAGTTCTTC. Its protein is CASRFQGAHEQFF.

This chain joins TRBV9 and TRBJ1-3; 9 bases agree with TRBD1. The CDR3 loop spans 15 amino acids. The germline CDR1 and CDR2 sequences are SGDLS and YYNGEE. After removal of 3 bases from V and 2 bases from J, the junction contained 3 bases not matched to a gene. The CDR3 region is CASSGGTGTGNTIYF. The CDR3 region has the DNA TGTGCCAGCAGCGGCGGGACAGGGACTGGAAACACCATATATTTT.

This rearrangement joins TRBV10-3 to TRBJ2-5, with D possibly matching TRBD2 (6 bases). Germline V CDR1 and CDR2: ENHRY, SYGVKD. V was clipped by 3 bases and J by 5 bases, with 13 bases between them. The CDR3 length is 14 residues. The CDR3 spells CAISDPTRMETQYF. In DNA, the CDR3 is TGTGCCATCAGTGACCCGACTAGAATGGAGACCCAGTACTTC.

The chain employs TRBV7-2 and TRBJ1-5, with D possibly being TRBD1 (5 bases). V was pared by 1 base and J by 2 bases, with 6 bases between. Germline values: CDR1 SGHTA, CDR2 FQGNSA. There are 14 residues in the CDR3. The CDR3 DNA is TGTGCCAGCAGCTTAGTAGGGGGCAATCAGCCCCAGCATTTT. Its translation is CASSLVGGNQPQHF.

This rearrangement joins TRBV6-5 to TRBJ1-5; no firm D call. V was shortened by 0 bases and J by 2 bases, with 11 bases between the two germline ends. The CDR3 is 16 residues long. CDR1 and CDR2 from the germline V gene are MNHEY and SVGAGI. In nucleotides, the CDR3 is TGTGCCAGCAGTTACTCGGGGAGTCCGGGCAATCAGCCCCAGCATTTT. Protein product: CASSYSGSPGNQPQHF.

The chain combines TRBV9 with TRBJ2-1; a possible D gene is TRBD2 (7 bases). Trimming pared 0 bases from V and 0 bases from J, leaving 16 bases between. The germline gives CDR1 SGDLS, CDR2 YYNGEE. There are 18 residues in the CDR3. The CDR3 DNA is TGTGCCAGCAGCGTAGACGGGGGGCTGTATAACTCCTACAATGAGCAGTTCTTC. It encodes CASSVDGGLYNSYNEQFF.

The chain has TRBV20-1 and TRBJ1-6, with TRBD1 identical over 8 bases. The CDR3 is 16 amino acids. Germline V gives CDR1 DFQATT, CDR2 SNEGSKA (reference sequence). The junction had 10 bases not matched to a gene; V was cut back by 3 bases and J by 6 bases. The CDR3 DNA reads TGCAGTGCTAGTTACAGGGGGTATGGGGGTAATTCACCCCTCCACTTT. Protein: CSASYRGYGGNSPLHF.

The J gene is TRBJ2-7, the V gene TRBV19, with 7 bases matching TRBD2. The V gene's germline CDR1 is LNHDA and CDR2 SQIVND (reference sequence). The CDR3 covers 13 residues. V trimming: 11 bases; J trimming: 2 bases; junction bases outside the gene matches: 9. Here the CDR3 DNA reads TGTGCCCATACCCGGGGGGACGCCTACGAGCAGTACTTC. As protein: CAHTRGDAYEQYF.

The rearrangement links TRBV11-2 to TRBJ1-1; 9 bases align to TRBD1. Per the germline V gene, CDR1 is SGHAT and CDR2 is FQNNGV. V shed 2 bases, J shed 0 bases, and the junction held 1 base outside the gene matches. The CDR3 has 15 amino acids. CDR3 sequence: CASSLRTGVNTEAFF. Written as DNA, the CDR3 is TGTGCCAGCAGCTTACGGACAGGGGTGAACACTGAAGCTTTCTTT. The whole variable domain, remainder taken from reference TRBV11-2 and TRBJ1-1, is EAGVAQSPRYKIIEKRQSVAFWCNPISGHATLYWYQQILGQGPKLLIQFQNNGVVDDSQLPKDRFSAERLKGVDSTLKIQPAKLEDSAVYLCASSLRTGVNTEAFFGQGTRLTVV.

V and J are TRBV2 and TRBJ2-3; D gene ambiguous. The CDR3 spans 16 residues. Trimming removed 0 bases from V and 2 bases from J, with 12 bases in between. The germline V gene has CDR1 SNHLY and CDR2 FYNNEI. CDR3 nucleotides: TGTGCCAGCAGTGAAGCGCTCGGAGACTTCACAGATACGCAGTATTTT. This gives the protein CASSEALGDFTDTQYF.

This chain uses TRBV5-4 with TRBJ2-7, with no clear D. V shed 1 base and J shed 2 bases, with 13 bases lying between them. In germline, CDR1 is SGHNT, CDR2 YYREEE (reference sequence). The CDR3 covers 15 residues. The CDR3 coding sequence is TGTGCCAGCAGCTTGAAACGCGGCCTGACCTACGAGCAGTACTTC. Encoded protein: CASSLKRGLTYEQYF. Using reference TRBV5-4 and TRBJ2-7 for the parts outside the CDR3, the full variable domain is ETGVTQSPTHLIKTRGQQVTLRCSSQSGHNTVSWYQQALGQGPQFIFQYYREEENGRGNFPPRFSGLQFPNYSSELNVNALELDDSALYLCASSLKRGLTYEQYFGPGTRLTVT.

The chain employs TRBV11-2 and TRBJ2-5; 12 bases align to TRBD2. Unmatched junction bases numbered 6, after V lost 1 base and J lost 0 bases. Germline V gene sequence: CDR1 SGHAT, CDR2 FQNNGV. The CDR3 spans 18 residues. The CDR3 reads CASSLVASGGAYQETQYF. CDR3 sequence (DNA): TGTGCCAGCAGCTTAGTGGCTAGCGGGGGGGCGTACCAAGAGACCCAGTACTTC.